This entry features one TCR beta chain sequence. Sequencing used immunoSEQ multiplex PCR; TCRdb keeps in-frame clones, though not all of them. The table records about 220,000 clones, around nine tenths of them present only once. There are 15 residues in the CDR3. The germline V gene encodes CDR1 MNHEY and CDR2 SVGAGI. Trimming removed 0 bases from V and 3 bases from J; junction bases left unmatched: 4. The sample comes from a study of cytomegalovirus exposure and HLA in healthy donors. About the research overall: A subsequent analysis stated that the 110 or so validation repertoires were run on the same platform as the roughly 700 first-cohort repertoires.

While the first cohort had about 610 subjects, the donors belonged to the separate validation cohort of 100 to 150 subjects. This sequence joins TRBV6-5 and TRBJ1-1; TRBD1 matches at 7 bases. Sequences were obtained from PBMCs. The receptor's source is a woman aged 18-30 years in good health and CMV-seronegative. Here the CDR3 reads CASSYSMRGHTEAFF. Here the CDR3 DNA reads TGTGCCAGCAGTTACTCGATGAGGGGGCACACTGAAGCTTTCTTT.